This T cell receptor beta chain was sequenced during a study of T cell repertoires in cytomegalovirus infection. The CDR3 totals 14 residues. V trimming: 3 bases; J trimming: 4 bases; junction bases outside the gene matches: 4. CDR1 and CDR2 (germline): SGHTA, FQGTGA. TCRdb called the reads again in MiXCR, with one record for every CDR3 protein. The table lists roughly 200,000 distinct CDR3 sequences, roughly two fifths of them singletons. The sample holds a few counts of this clonotype. What it binds is unknown. Study outcomes and limitations: Ex vivo, HLA-C-restricted CMV-specific TCR beta clonotypes prevailed over the rest of the response.

Specimen: CD8+ T cells from cultured PBMCs, collected from culture after CMV antigen stimulation. The TCR originated in a human donor in good health (CMV status not recorded). Some clones in this sample may be carry-over from other donors' samples. V usage is TRBV7-3 and J usage is TRBJ2-3; TRBD2 agrees at 7 bases. The chain's CDR3 is CASSLREFADTQYF. The CDR3 DNA sequence: TGTGCCAGCAGCTTGCGGGAGTTTGCAGATACGCAGTATTTT.